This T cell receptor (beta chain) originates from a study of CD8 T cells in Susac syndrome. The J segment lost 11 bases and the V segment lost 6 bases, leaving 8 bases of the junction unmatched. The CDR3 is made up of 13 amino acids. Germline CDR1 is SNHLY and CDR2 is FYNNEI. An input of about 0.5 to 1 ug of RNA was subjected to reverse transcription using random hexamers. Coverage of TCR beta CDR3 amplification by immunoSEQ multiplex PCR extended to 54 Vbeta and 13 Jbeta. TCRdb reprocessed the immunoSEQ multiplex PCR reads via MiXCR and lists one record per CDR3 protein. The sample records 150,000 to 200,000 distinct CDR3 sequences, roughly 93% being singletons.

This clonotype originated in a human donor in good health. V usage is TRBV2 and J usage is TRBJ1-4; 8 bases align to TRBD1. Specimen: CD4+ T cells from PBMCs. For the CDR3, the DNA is TGTGCCAGCAGACCGAGGACAGGGAAGAAACTGTTTTTT. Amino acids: CASRPRTGKKLFF. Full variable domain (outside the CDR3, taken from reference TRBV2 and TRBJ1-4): EPEVTQTPSHQVTQMGQEVILRCVPISNHLYFYWYRQILGQKVEFLVSFYNNEISEKSEIFDDQFSVERPDGSNFTLKIRSTKLEDSAMYFCASRPRTGKKLFFGSGTQLSVL.